This TCR beta chain is from a study of regulatory T cells in long-lasting Graves disease. In the study overall: Positive TSH receptor antibodies alongside over 5 years of antithyroid drugs were what marked Graves' disease as persistent.

The time point was: persistent/refractory GD, antithyroid drugs over 5 years with positive TRAb. PBMC RNA served as the TCR library source. J was trimmed by 1 base and V by 6 bases; bases with no gene match: 17. Germline assignment: CDR1 MDHEN and CDR2 SYDVKM. CDR3 length: 19 residues. This clonotype was picked up many times. CDR3-region Arm-PCR and iRepertoire HTBI primers produced the TCR beta libraries. TCRdb reprocessed the multiplex PCR reads via MiXCR and lists one record per CDR3 protein. The sample holds roughly 400,000 distinct CDR3 sequences; around a fifth are singletons and the top ten take more than 13%.

The starting material was peripheral blood mononuclear cells (PBMCs), obtained when the disease was refractory, from a patient treated with antithyroid drugs. The V call is TRBV28, the J call TRBJ2-5; 10 nucleotides line up with TRBD1. The clonotype originates from a female donor with Graves disease. CDR3 sequence: CASSPWGQGSAGLQETQYF. Written as DNA, the CDR3 is TGTGCCAGCAGCCCATGGGGACAGGGGTCCGCGGGCCTCCAAGAGACCCAGTACTTC.